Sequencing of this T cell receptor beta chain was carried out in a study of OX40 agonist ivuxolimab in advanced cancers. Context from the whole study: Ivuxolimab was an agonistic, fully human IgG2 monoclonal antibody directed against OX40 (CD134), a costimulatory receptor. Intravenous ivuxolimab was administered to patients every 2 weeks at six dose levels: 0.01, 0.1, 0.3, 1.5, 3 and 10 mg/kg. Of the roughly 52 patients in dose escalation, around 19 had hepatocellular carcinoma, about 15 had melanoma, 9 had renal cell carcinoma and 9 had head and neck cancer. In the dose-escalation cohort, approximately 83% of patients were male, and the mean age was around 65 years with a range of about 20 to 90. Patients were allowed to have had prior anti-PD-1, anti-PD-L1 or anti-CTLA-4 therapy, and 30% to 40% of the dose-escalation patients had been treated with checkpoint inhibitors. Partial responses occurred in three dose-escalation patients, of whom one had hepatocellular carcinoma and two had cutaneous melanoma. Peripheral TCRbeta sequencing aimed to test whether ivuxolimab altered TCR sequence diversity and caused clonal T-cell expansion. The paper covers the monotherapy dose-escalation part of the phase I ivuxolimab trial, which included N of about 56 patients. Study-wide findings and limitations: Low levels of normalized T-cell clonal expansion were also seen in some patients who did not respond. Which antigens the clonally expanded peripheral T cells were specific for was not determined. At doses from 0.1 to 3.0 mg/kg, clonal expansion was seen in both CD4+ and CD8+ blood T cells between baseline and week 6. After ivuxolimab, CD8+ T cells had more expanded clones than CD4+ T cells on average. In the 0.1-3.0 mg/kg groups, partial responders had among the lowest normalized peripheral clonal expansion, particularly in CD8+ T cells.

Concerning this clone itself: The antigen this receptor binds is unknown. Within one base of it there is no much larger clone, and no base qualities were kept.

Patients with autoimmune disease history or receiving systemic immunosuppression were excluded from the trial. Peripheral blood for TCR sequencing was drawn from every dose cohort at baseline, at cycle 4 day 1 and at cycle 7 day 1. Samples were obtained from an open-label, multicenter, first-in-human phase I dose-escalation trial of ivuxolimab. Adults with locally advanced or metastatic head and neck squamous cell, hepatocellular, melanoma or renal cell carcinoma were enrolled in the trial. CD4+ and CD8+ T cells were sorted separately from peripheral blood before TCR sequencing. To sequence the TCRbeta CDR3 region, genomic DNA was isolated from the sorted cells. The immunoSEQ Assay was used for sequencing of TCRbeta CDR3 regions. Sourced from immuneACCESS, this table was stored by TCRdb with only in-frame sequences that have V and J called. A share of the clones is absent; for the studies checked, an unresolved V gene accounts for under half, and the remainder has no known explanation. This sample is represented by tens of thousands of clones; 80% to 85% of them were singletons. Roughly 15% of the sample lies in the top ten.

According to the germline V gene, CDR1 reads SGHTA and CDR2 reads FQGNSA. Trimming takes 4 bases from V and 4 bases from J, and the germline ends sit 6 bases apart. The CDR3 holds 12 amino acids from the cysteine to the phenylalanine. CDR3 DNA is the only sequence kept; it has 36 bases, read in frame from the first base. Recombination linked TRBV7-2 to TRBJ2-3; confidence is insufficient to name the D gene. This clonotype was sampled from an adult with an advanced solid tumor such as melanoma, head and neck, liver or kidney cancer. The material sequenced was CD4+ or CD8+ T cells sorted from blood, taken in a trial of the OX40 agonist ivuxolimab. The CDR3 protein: CASSSAADTQYF. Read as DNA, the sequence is TGTGCCAGCAGCTCAGCCGCAGATACGCAGTATTTT. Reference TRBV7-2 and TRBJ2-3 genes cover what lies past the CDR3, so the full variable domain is GAGVSQSPSNKVTEKGKDVELRCDPISGHTALYWYRQSLGQGLEFLIYFQGNSAPDKSGLPSDRFSAERTGGSVSTLTIQRTQQEDSAVYLCASSSAADTQYFGPGTRLTVL.